The T cell receptor beta chain under discussion was sequenced for a study of early T cells in non-severe SARS-CoV-2 infection. Unique molecular identifiers tagged individual cDNA molecules. One entry per CDR3 protein, called by TCRdb with MiXCR from the 5' RACE reads. The top ten hold 3% to 4% of the sample, which has tens of thousands of distinct CDR3 sequences, about 8.4% seen once. This CDR3 is built from 15 residues. Germline CDR1 DFQATT, CDR2 SNEGSKA (reference sequence). Unmatched junction bases numbered 7, after V lost 6 bases and J lost 0 bases. This clonotype has at least ten counts. This chain uses TRBV20-1 with TRBJ1-3; TRBD1 agrees at 8 bases. This TCR came from an adult who was a healthcare worker with PCR-confirmed SARS-CoV-2 infection or an uninfected control (not recorded which). The sequenced sample was whole blood. The CDR3 DNA sequence: TGCAGTGCGGAAGGGACAGGCGTCTCTGGAAACACCATATATTTT. Its translation is CSAEGTGVSGNTIYF.